This section outlines one T cell receptor beta chain sequence together with its context. The sample originates from a study of blood T cell repertoires in COVID-19. Across the whole study: COVID-19 samples, acute and convalescent, were from the United States, Italy and Spain. Sample material is recorded as cDNA or gDNA derived from T cells, B-cell-depleted T cells, or PBMCs.

Per the original data handling: Nucleated cell number was recorded as an estimate derived from reference gene primer amplification. The table came from immunoSEQ multiplex PCR; TCRdb's copy has only in-frame clones and leaves some out. V and J calls and clone size follow that table, whereas D and trimming were derived from the DNA. Among approximately 270,000 clones listed, approximately 86% were seen once. CDR3 size: 15 residues. CDR1 and CDR2 from the germline V gene are SGHTA and FQGNSA. The ends lost 1 base at V and 5 bases at J; junction bases unmatched: 7. The sample was peripheral blood. V and J are TRBV7-2 and TRBJ2-7; 8 nucleotides align to TRBD2. The clonotype originates from a man aged 80 or over with acute or convalescent COVID-19. CDR3 nucleotide sequence: TGTGCCAGCAGCTTAGGTGGACTAGCTGGCGACGAGCAGTACTTC. Amino acids: CASSLGGLAGDEQYF.